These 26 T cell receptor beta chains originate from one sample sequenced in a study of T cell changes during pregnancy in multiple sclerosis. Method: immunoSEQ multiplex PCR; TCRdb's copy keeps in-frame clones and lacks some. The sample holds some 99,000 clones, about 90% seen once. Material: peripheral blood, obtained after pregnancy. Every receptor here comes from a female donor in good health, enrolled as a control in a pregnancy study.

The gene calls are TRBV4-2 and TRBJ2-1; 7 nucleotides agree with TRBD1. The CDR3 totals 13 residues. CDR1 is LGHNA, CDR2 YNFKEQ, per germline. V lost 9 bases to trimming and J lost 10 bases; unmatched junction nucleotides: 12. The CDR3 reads CASGTEPTKEQFF. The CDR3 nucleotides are TGTGCCAGTGGGACAGAACCTACAAAGGAGCAGTTCTTC.

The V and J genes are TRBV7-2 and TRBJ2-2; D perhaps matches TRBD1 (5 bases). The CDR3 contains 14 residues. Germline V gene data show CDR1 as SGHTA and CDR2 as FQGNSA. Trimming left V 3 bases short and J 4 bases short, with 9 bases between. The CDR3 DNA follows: TGTGCCAGCAGCTTCGGAAGGGGCACCGGGGAGCTGTTTTTT. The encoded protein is CASSFGRGTGELFF.

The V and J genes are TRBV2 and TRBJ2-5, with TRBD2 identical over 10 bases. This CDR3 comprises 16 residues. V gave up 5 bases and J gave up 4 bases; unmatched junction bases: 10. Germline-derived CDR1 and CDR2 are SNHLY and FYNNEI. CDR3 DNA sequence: TGTGCCAGCAGTTTCTCCTTGCCTAGCGGGAGAGAGACCCAGTACTTC. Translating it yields CASSFSLPSGRETQYF.

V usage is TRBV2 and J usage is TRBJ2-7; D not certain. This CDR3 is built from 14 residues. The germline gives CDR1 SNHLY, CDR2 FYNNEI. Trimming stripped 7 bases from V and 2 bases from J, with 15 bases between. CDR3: CASTKAGLTYEQYF. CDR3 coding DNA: TGTGCCAGCACCAAAGCCGGGTTAACCTACGAGCAGTACTTC.

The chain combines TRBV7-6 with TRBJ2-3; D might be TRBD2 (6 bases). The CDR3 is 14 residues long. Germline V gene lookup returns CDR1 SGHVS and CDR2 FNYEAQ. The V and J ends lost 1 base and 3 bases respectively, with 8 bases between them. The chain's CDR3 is CASSLVGGTDTQYF. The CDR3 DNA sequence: TGTGCCAGCAGCTTAGTAGGAGGGACAGATACGCAGTATTTT. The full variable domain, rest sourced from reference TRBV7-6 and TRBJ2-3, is GAGVSQSPRYKVTKRGQDVALRCDPISGHVSLYWYRQALGQGPEFLTYFNYEAQQDKSGLPNDRFSAERPEGSISTLTIQRTEQRDSAMYRCASSLVGGTDTQYFGPGTRLTVL.

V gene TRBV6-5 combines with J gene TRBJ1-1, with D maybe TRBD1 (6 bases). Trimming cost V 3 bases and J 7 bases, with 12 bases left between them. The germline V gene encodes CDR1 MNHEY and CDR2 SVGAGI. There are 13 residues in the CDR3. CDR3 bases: TGTGCCAGCAGTTATACAGGGTTCGGTGAAGCTTTCTTT. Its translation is CASSYTGFGEAFF.

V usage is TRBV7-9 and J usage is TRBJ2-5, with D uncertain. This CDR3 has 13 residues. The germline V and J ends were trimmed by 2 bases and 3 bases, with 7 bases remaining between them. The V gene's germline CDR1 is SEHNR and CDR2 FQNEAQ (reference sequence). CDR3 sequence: CASSLIAEETQYF. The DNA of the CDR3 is TGTGCCAGCAGCTTAATAGCAGAAGAGACCCAGTACTTC.

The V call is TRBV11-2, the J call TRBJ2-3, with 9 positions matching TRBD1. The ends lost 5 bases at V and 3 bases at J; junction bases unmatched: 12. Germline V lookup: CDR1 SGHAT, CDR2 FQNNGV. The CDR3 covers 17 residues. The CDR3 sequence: CASSPGTGTFGTDTQYF. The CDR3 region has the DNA TGTGCCAGCAGCCCAGGGACAGGGACCTTCGGAACAGATACGCAGTATTTT.

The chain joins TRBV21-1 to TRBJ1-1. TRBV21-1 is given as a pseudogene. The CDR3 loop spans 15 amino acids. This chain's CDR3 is CASSEKGLRNTEAFF. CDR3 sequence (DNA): TGTGCCAGCAGCGAGAAGGGACTACGGAACACTGAAGCTTTCTTT.

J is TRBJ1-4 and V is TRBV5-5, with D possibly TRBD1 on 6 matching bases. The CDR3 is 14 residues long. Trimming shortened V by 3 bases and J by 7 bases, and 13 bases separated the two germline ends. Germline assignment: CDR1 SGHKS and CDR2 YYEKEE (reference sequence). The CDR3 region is CASSWGGGAEKLFF. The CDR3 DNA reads TGTGCCAGCAGCTGGGGAGGGGGGGCTGAAAAACTGTTTTTT.

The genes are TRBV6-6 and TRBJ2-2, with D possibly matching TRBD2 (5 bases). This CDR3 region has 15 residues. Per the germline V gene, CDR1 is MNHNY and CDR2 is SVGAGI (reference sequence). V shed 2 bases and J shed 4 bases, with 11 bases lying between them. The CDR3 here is CASSYSSAGTGELFF. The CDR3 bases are TGTGCCAGCAGTTACAGTTCTGCGGGCACCGGGGAGCTGTTTTTT.

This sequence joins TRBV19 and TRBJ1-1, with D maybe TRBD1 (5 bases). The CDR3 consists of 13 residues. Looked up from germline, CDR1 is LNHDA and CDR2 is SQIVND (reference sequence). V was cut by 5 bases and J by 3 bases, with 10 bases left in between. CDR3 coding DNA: TGTGCCAGTAGTCCAAGGACATACACTGAAGCTTTCTTT. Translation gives CASSPRTYTEAFF.

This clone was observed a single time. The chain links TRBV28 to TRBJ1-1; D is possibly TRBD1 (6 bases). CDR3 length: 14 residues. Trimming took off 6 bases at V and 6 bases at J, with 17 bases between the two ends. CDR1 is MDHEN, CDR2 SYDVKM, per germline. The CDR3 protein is CASSLQGGKAEAFF. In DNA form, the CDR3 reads TGTGCCAGCAGCCTACAGGGTGGGAAGGCTGAAGCTTTCTTT.

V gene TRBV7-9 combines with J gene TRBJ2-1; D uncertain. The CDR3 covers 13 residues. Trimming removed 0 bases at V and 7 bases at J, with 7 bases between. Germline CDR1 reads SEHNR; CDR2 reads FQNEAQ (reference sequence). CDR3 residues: CASSLASENEQFF. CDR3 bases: TGTGCCAGCAGCTTAGCGTCGGAGAATGAGCAGTTCTTC. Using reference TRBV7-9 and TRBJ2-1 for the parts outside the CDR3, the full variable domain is DTGVSQNPRHKITKRGQNVTFRCDPISEHNRLYWYRQTLGQGPEFLTYFQNEAQLEKSRLLSDRFSAERPKGSFSTLEIQRTEQGDSAMYLCASSLASENEQFFGPGTRLTVL.

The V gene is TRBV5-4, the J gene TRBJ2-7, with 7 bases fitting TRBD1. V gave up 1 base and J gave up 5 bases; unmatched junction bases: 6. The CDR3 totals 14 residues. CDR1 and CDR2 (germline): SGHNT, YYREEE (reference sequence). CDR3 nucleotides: TGTGCCAGCAGCTTGAAAGGACAGGACCACGAGCAGTACTTC. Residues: CASSLKGQDHEQYF. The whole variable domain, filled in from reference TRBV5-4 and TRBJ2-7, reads ETGVTQSPTHLIKTRGQQVTLRCSSQSGHNTVSWYQQALGQGPQFIFQYYREEENGRGNFPPRFSGLQFPNYSSELNVNALELDDSALYLCASSLKGQDHEQYFGPGTRLTVT.

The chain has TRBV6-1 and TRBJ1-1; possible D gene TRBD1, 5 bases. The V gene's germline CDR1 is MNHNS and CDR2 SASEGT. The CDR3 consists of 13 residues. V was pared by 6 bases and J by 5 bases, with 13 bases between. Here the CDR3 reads CASSGTIRTEAFF. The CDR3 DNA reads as TGTGCCAGCAGCGGGACTATTAGAACTGAAGCTTTCTTT.

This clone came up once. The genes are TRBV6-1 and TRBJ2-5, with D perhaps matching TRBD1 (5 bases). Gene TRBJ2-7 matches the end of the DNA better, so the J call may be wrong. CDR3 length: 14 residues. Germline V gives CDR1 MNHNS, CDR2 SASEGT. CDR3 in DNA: TGTGCCAGCAGAGGAAGGACAATAAGGTACGAGCAGTACTTC. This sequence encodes CASRGRTIRYEQYF.

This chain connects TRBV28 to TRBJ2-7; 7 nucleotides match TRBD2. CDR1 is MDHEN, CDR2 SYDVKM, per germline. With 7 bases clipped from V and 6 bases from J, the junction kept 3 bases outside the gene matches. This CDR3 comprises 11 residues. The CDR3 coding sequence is TGTGCCAGCATCGGGGGGTTCGAGCAGTACTTC. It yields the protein CASIGGFEQYF.

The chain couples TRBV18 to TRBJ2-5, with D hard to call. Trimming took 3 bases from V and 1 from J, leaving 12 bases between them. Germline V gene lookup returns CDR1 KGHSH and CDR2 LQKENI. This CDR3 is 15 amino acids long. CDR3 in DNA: TGTGCCAGCTCACCTCAGCTGAGGTTCCAAGAGACCCAGTACTTC. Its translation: CASSPQLRFQETQYF.

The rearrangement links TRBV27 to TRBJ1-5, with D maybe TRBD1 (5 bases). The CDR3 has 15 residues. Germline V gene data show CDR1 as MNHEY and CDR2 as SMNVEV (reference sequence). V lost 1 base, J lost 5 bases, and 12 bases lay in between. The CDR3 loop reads CASSLLRGGDQPQHF. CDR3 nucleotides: TGTGCCAGCAGTTTATTGCGCGGGGGTGATCAGCCCCAGCATTTT.

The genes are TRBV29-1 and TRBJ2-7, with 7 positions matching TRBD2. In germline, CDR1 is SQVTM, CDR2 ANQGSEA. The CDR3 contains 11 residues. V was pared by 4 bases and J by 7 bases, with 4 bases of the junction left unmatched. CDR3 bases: TGCAGCGTTGGGGAGGGCATGGAGCAGTACTTC. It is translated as CSVGEGMEQYF.

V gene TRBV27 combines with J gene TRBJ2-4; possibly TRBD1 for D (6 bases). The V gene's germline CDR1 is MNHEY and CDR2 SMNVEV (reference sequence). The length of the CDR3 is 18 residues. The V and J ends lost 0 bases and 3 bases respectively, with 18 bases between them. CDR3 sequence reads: CASSLSIWGPTIKNIQYF. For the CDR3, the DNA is TGTGCCAGCAGTTTATCGATATGGGGGCCTACGATCAAAAACATTCAGTACTTC.

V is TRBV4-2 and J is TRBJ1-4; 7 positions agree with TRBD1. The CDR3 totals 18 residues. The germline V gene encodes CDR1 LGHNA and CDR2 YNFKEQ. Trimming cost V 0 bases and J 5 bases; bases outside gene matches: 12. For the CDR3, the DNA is TGTGCCAGCAGCCAAGATCTGGGTGCGACAGGGCTGAATGAAAAACTGTTTTTT. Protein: CASSQDLGATGLNEKLFF.

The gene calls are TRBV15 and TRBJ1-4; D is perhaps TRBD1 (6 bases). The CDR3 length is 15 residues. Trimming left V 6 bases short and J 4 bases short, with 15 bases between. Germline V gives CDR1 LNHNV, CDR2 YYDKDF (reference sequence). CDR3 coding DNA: TGTGCCACCAGTTTCACGGGACAAGATAATGAAAAACTGTTTTTT. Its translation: CATSFTGQDNEKLFF.

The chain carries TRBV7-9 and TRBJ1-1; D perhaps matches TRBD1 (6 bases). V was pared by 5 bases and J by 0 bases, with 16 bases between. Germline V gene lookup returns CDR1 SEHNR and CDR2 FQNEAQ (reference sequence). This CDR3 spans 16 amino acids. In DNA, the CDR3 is TGTGCCAGCAGCCGCGAGGGGGGGCGGATGAACACTGAAGCTTTCTTT. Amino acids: CASSREGGRMNTEAFF.

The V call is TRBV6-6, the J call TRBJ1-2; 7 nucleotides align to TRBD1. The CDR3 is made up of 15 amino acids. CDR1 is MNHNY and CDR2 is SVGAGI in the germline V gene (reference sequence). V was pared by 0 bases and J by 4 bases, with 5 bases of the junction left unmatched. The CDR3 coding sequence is TGTGCCAGCAGTTACTCGAAGGGACAGACCTATGGCTACACCTTC. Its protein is CASSYSKGQTYGYTF.